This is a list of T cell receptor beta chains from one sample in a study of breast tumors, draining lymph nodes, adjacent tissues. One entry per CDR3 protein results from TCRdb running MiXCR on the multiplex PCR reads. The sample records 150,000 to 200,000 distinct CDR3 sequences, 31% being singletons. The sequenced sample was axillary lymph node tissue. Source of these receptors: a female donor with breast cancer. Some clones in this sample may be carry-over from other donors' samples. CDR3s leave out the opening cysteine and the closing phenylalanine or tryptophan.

ASSWDRQDEKLF TRBJ1-4 TRBV7-8
ASSRSQRGVYTEAF TRBJ1-1 TRBV7-8
ASRGTLGGEQF TRBJ2-1 TRBV6-2/TRBV6-3
ASSWDRATISGANVLT TRBJ2-6 TRBV5-5
ASERGGSYNEQF TRBJ2-1 TRBV28
ASSATGRGGETQY TRBJ2-5 TRBV10-2
AWSGQGAGNTEAF TRBJ1-1 TRBV30
ASSYVRNYGYT TRBJ1-2 TRBV6-5
SARDSEGASGLF TRBJ2-1 TRBV20-1
TSRLAGLAKNIQY TRBJ2-4 TRBV19
ASSSDIAYEQY TRBJ2-7 TRBV5-5
ASSYSGRLDQPQH TRBJ1-5 TRBV6-5
ASSPTSGNT TRBJ1-2 TRBV12-3/TRBV12-4
ASRLAGYTDTQY TRBJ2-3 TRBV12-3/TRBV12-4
SARVSGQETQY TRBJ2-5 TRBV20-1
SVRGSNEQF TRBJ2-1 TRBV29-1
ASSEEKNYGYT TRBJ1-2 TRBV2
SARPSRGADGELF TRBJ2-2 TRBV20-1
ASVHNRRGNLNTGELF TRBJ2-2 TRBV12-3/TRBV12-4
ASSREGYNQETQY TRBJ2-5 TRBV28
ASSLVNWRGYRGEQF TRBJ2-1 TRBV7-9
SARGSEPYEQY TRBJ2-7 TRBV20-1
ASSPRASGATDTQY TRBJ2-3 TRBV7-9
ASSGRLAGASEELF TRBJ2-2 TRBV7-9
ASSQDLPAAANTGELF TRBJ2-2 TRBV4-2
ASSLWGTGGTEAF TRBJ1-1 TRBV12-3/TRBV12-4
ASSRAGATTGELF TRBJ2-2 TRBV19
ASSLVGLTSTDTQY TRBJ2-3 TRBV7-2
ASSTGTGTNEKLF TRBJ1-4 TRBV7-9
ASRDRGGANYGCT TRBJ1-2 TRBV27
ASRLQGAAGELF TRBJ2-2 TRBV19
ASIGLAGPSNTGELF TRBJ2-2 TRBV6-1
ASSVAGLAARQY TRBJ2-7 TRBV9
ASSQDMTRSWEQY TRBJ2-7 TRBV3-1
ASSVGASNNEQF TRBJ2-1 TRBV9
ASSPRGTSRGSSYNEQF TRBJ2-1 TRBV7-9
ASSVGRGRETQY TRBJ2-5 TRBV9
ASSRDLGEKLF TRBJ1-4 TRBV5-6
AGKGRNYEQY TRBJ2-7 TRBV2
ASGQQQGKGGKLF TRBJ1-4 TRBV14
ATSTQGTGQGGEQY TRBJ2-7 TRBV24-1
ASSSPGTSGRAEDTQY TRBJ2-3 TRBV7-8
ASSSSRANTDTQY TRBJ2-3 TRBV5-4
ASSQRGVQETQY TRBJ2-5 TRBV3-1
SVVYYLGAEKLF TRBJ1-4 TRBV29-1
ASSLGTGEKLF TRBJ1-4 TRBV5-1
SARASGGGNEQF TRBJ2-1 TRBV20-1